A single sample is the source of the 30 T cell receptor beta chains below, sequenced in a study of blood T cell repertoires in COVID-19. Assay used: immunoSEQ multiplex PCR; TCRdb lists only in-frame clones, some missing. The sample yields fewer than 350,000 clones, around nine tenths seen once. Sequencing input: PBMCs or T cells enriched from blood (not recorded which). Source of these receptors: a woman aged 40 to 50 who had recovered from COVID-19.

This clone was observed a handful of times. J is TRBJ1-2 and V is TRBV4-2; D gene uncertain. The CDR3 loop spans 14 amino acids. V was cut by 0 bases and J by 8 bases, with 13 bases left in between. Germline V lookup: CDR1 LGHNA, CDR2 YNFKEQ. CDR3 nucleotide sequence: TGTGCCAGCAGCCAAGATATAAAGGGAGGGGGCTACACCTTC. Translating gives CASSQDIKGGGYTF.

This chain joins TRBV21-1 and TRBJ1-2; the table calls TRBD1, which could not be checked here. TRBV21-1 is flagged as a pseudogene. The CDR3 has 10 amino acids. In DNA form, the CDR3 reads TGTGCCAGCAGCAAAGCGGCAGGGACCTTC. Protein: CASSKAAGTF.

The chain joins TRBV28 to TRBJ2-3; tentative D call: TRBD1 (6 bases). V lost 7 bases and J 5 bases, leaving 10 bases between the germline ends. Looked up from germline, CDR1 is MDHEN and CDR2 is SYDVKM. CDR3 size: 12 residues. DNA of the CDR3: TGTGCCAGCACCACAGGGAAAGATACGCAGTATTTT. Its protein is CASTTGKDTQYF.

The rearrangement links TRBV28 to TRBJ2-1, with D uncertain. Germline CDR1 and CDR2: MDHEN and SYDVKM. V was cut by 6 bases and J by 9 bases, with 9 bases left in between. The CDR3 has 11 residues. The CDR3 DNA reads TGTGCCAGCAGCCCAAGACTTGAGCAGTTCTTC. Translating it yields CASSPRLEQFF.

This clone showed up just once. V gene TRBV21-1 combines with J gene TRBJ2-1; the D call TRBD1 from the table was never checked on the DNA. TRBV21-1 is assigned pseudogene status. The CDR3 loop spans 11 amino acids. The CDR3 nucleotides read TGTGCCAGCAGAGGGGCGAATGAGCAGTTCTTC. Encoded protein: CASRGANEQFF.

The V and J genes are TRBV2 and TRBJ1-2; D is perhaps TRBD1 (5 bases). V gave up 7 bases and J gave up 3 bases, with 12 bases separating them. Germline-derived CDR1 and CDR2 are SNHLY and FYNNEI. The CDR3 consists of 13 residues. CDR3 in DNA: TGTGCCAGCAATTCGGGGGTCGACTATGGCTACACCTTC. Its translation: CASNSGVDYGYTF.

This clone was observed a single time. The CDR3 bases are TGTGCCAGCAGCCGGAGCTCGAACTACGAGCAGTACTTC. This sequence encodes CASSRSSNYEQYF. This chain links TRBV7-2 with TRBJ2-7; D uncertain. From germline, CDR1 is SGHTA and CDR2 FQGNSA. The CDR3 spans 13 residues. With 5 bases removed from V and 3 bases from J, the gap between germline ends came to 11 bases.

The V gene is TRBV19, the J gene TRBJ1-4; 8 nucleotides agree with TRBD1. CDR3 length: 14 residues. Germline V gives CDR1 LNHDA, CDR2 SQIVND (reference sequence). V gave up 7 bases and J gave up 5 bases; unmatched junction bases: 6. The CDR3 protein is CASIPQGANEKLFF. DNA for the CDR3: TGTGCCAGTATCCCCCAGGGGGCGAATGAAAAACTGTTTTTT.

This clone is a singleton in its sample. The chain carries TRBV6-6 and TRBJ2-3; a weak D match, TRBD2 (6 bases). CDR3 length equals 15 residues. V gave up 6 bases and J gave up 2 bases, with 15 bases separating them. CDR1 and CDR2 from the germline V gene are MNHNY and SVGAGI (reference sequence). CDR3 sequence (DNA): TGTGCCAGCAGCCCTACTAGCAGCGCCACAGATACGCAGTATTTT. Residues: CASSPTSSATDTQYF.

Written as DNA, the CDR3 is TGTGCCAGCCCGCCCCGACTAGCGGGAGCGGGCACAGATACGCAGTATTTT. It yields the protein CASPPRLAGAGTDTQYF. The V gene is TRBV21-1, the J gene TRBJ2-3; the table assigns TRBD2, which was not confirmed against the DNA. TRBV21-1 corresponds to a pseudogene. The CDR3 sequence is 17 residues long.

The chain carries TRBV19 and TRBJ2-2; D is possibly TRBD2 (6 bases). Germline loops: CDR1 LNHDA, CDR2 SQIVND (reference sequence). V was shortened by 2 bases and J by 5 bases, with 12 bases between the two germline ends. This CDR3 comprises 15 residues. The CDR3 DNA follows: TGTGCCAGTAGTATAAGGAGAAGCGGGACCGGGGAGCTGTTTTTT. This gives the protein CASSIRRSGTGELFF.

The chain joins TRBV12-3 or TRBV12-4 to TRBJ1-4, with 10 bases matching TRBD1. With 4 bases clipped from V and 7 bases from J, the junction kept 0 bases outside the gene matches. This CDR3 is built from 13 residues. The CDR3 sequence: CASSWDRGEKLFF. The CDR3 DNA sequence: TGTGCCAGCAGTTGGGACAGGGGTGAAAAACTGTTTTTT.

The gene calls are TRBV4-3 and TRBJ1-2, with TRBD1 matching over 9 bases. Germline loops: CDR1 LGHNA, CDR2 YSLEER. CDR3 size: 15 residues. The V segment lost 1 base and the J segment 5 bases; nucleotides outside the gene matches: 5. The CDR3 loop is CASSQGTGVDYGYTF. The CDR3 DNA is TGCGCCAGCAGCCAAGGGACAGGGGTTGATTATGGCTACACCTTC.

In this sample, this clone turned up a few times. Other DNA sequences of this sample code for an identical CDR3. The CDR3 coding sequence is TGTGCCAGCAGCGTAGGACAAAACTATGGCTACACCTTC. This encodes CASSVGQNYGYTF. The V call is TRBV9, the J call TRBJ1-2; the D is unclear. Germline CDR1 and CDR2: SGDLS and YYNGEE. Trimming cost V 0 bases and J 2 bases, with 5 bases left between them. The CDR3 is 13 residues long.

The V and J genes are TRBV21-1 and TRBJ2-1; no DNA check was done on the table's D call, TRBD2. TRBV21-1 is listed as a pseudogene. This CDR3 is 17 amino acids long. CDR3 in amino acids: CASSKAPGWSSYNEQFF. The CDR3 bases are TGTGCCAGCAGCAAAGCGCCGGGATGGAGCTCCTACAATGAGCAGTTCTTC.

J is TRBJ1-1 and V is TRBV30, with 8 bases identical to TRBD1. Trimming cost V 3 bases and J 1 base; bases outside gene matches: 7. There are 15 residues in the CDR3. CDR1 and CDR2 from the germline V gene are GTSNPN and SVGIG (reference sequence). The CDR3 sequence: CAWSALDRANTEAFF. The CDR3 DNA is TGTGCCTGGAGCGCCCTGGACAGGGCGAACACTGAAGCTTTCTTT.

This clone has at least ten counts. The rearrangement joins TRBV7-2 to TRBJ2-3; D is ambiguous. The germline V gene encodes CDR1 SGHTA and CDR2 FQGNSA. This CDR3 region has 14 residues. The V gene lost 0 bases and the J gene lost 5 bases, with 9 bases spanning the gap. The CDR3 loop is CASSLAGRLDTQYF. As DNA, the CDR3 is TGTGCCAGCAGCTTAGCGGGTCGACTAGATACGCAGTATTTT. Combining the CDR3 with reference TRBV7-2 and TRBJ2-3 gives the whole variable domain GAGVSQSPSNKVTEKGKDVELRCDPISGHTALYWYRQSLGQGLEFLIYFQGNSAPDKSGLPSDRFSAERTGGSVSTLTIQRTQQEDSAVYLCASSLAGRLDTQYFGPGTRLTVL.

V gene TRBV5-8 combines with J gene TRBJ1-2; D gene unclear. CDR1 is SGHTS, CDR2 YDEGEE, per germline. V lost 7 bases and J 6 bases, leaving 13 bases between the germline ends. This CDR3 region has 12 residues. The CDR3 loop is CASRPAGDGYTF. The CDR3 region has the DNA TGTGCCAGCCGCCCCGCCGGGGATGGCTACACCTTC. Using reference TRBV5-8 and TRBJ1-2 for the parts outside the CDR3, the full variable domain is EAGVTQSPTHLIKTRGQQATLRCSPISGHTSVYWYQQALGLGLQFLLWYDEGEERNRGNFPPRFSGRQFPNYSSELNVNALELEDSALYLCASRPAGDGYTFGSGTRLTVV.

The rearrangement joins TRBV7-2 to TRBJ2-3; D perhaps matches TRBD1 (6 bases). V was pared by 2 bases and J by 5 bases, with 17 bases between. The CDR3 runs 16 residues. CDR1 SGHTA and CDR2 FQGNSA come from the germline V gene. The CDR3 nucleotides read TGTGCCAGCAGCTTAAACCCCCAGGGGCAGGGAGATACGCAGTATTTT. It specifies CASSLNPQGQGDTQYF.

The rearrangement links TRBV27 to TRBJ1-2, with unresolved D. V lost 0 bases and J 2 bases, leaving 10 bases between the germline ends. The germline V gene encodes CDR1 MNHEY and CDR2 SMNVEV (reference sequence). The CDR3 sequence is 15 residues long. The CDR3 loop reads CASSLSYPGNYGYTF. CDR3 DNA sequence: TGTGCCAGCAGTTTATCGTATCCAGGAAACTATGGCTACACCTTC.

The gene calls are TRBV7-2 and TRBJ2-2; 10 bases are shared with TRBD2. This CDR3 has 15 residues. Germline values: CDR1 SGHTA, CDR2 FQGNSA. J gave up 7 bases and V 3 bases, and 5 bases lay outside the gene matches. CDR3 DNA: TGTGCCAGCAGCTTTACTAGCGGGATGGTCGGGGAGCTGTTTTTT. Translated: CASSFTSGMVGELFF.

The chain is built from TRBV10-1 and TRBJ1-1; D call uncertain. Germline CDR1 WNHNN, CDR2 SYGVQD (reference sequence). CDR3 size: 11 residues. V was trimmed by 8 bases and J by 5 bases, leaving 9 bases between them. Here the CDR3 reads CASHKRTEAFF. In DNA form, the CDR3 reads TGCGCCAGCCACAAACGTACTGAAGCTTTCTTT.

On this clone: A read error may account for a junction end that differs from germline. The chain combines TRBV28 with TRBJ2-7, with TRBD1 identical over 7 bases. CDR1 MDHEN and CDR2 SYDVKM come from the germline V gene. This CDR3 contains 11 residues. The CDR3 region has the DNA TGTGCCAGCAGTTTCGAGGGGGCTGCAGACTTC. This gives the protein CASSFEGAADF.

This clone was recorded a few times. V usage is TRBV10-3 and J usage is TRBJ1-1; no reliable D call. Trimming removed 4 bases from V and 1 base from J, with 10 bases in between. There are 14 residues in the CDR3. From germline, CDR1 is ENHRY and CDR2 SYGVKD. The CDR3 reads CAISGWEENTEAFF. In DNA, the CDR3 is TGTGCCATCAGTGGGTGGGAGGAGAACACTGAAGCTTTCTTT.

The chain combines TRBV30 with TRBJ2-5; D call uncertain. CDR1 GTSNPN and CDR2 SVGIG come from the germline V gene (reference sequence). Trimming stripped 3 bases from V and 2 bases from J, with 4 bases between. The CDR3 has 11 residues. The CDR3 DNA sequence: TGTGCCTGGAGCCTTCAAGAGACCCAGTACTTC. This sequence encodes CAWSLQETQYF.

CDR3 DNA sequence: TGTGCCACCAGTGACGGGACAACCTACAATGAGCAGTTCTTC. Encoded protein: CATSDGTTYNEQFF. The chain joins TRBV24-1 to TRBJ2-1; D perhaps matches TRBD1 (6 bases). V was pared by 4 bases and J by 2 bases, with 8 bases between. CDR1 KGHDR and CDR2 SFDVKD come from the germline V gene. CDR3 size: 14 residues.

The sample holds one count of this clone. Additional DNA sequences in this sample encode the identical CDR3. V is TRBV12-5 and J is TRBJ1-1; no reliable D call. Trimming stripped 3 bases from V and 5 bases from J, with 13 bases between. This CDR3 contains 14 residues. Germline CDR1 reads LGHNT; CDR2 reads FRNRAP. The chain's CDR3 is CASGFEGAGTEAFF. For the CDR3, the DNA is TGTGCTAGTGGTTTTGAGGGAGCTGGAACTGAAGCTTTCTTT.

This rearrangement joins TRBV27 to TRBJ2-7; 7 bases line up with TRBD1. With V trimmed by 0 bases and J by 2 bases, 4 bases remained unmatched. This CDR3 region has 15 residues. From germline, CDR1 is MNHEY and CDR2 SMNVEV (reference sequence). The CDR3 bases are TGTGCCAGCAGTTTATCCCGGGACAGAGCCTACGAGCAGTACTTC. Residues: CASSLSRDRAYEQYF.

The genes are TRBV30 and TRBJ2-7; 9 bases match TRBD1. Trimming cost V 3 bases and J 5 bases; bases outside gene matches: 5. There are 13 residues in the CDR3. CDR1 is GTSNPN, CDR2 SVGIG, per germline (reference sequence). The chain's CDR3 is CAWRPGQGHEQYF. The CDR3 DNA sequence: TGTGCCTGGAGGCCGGGACAGGGTCACGAGCAGTACTTC.

The V and J genes are TRBV7-9 and TRBJ1-1; weak D call: TRBD1 (5 bases). Germline V CDR1 and CDR2: SEHNR, FQNEAQ (reference sequence). V lost 0 bases and J lost 1, with 9 bases in between. The CDR3 contains 15 residues. The CDR3 sequence: CASSLAQGKNTEAFF. In DNA form, the CDR3 reads TGTGCCAGCAGCTTAGCGCAGGGCAAGAACACTGAAGCTTTCTTT.